Shown below are 3 T cell receptor beta chains from a single sample sequenced in a study of T cells after yellow fever vaccination. In TCRdb, the 5' RACE reads were re-called with MiXCR into one record per CDR3 protein. The sample carries about 160,000 distinct CDR3 sequences, approximately 10% recorded once. The material sequenced was CD8+ T cells sorted from PBMCs, taken 45 days after the yellow fever booster vaccination. Every receptor here comes from a man aged 18 to 35 who received the YFV17D yellow fever vaccine.

This clonotype turned up a few times. V gene TRBV29-1 combines with J gene TRBJ2-2; D might be TRBD1 (5 bases). CDR1 is SQVTM and CDR2 is ANQGSEA in the germline V gene. Trimming cost V 3 bases and J 2 bases, with 10 bases left between them. This CDR3 contains 14 residues. The CDR3 sequence is CSVDAGINTGELFF. For the CDR3, the DNA is TGCAGCGTTGATGCAGGGATCAACACCGGGGAGCTGTTTTTT.

At least ten counts were recorded for this clonotype. J is TRBJ2-1 and V is TRBV20-1; D gene uncertain. Trimming removed 0 bases from V and 7 bases from J, with 10 bases in between. This CDR3 spans 13 amino acids. CDR1 and CDR2 (germline): DFQATT, SNEGSKA (reference sequence). CDR3 bases: TGCAGTGCTAGAGATAAAGCCAGTAATGAGCAGTTCTTC. It yields the protein CSARDKASNEQFF.

This clonotype was seen only a few times. This chain joins TRBV2 and TRBJ1-2; D uncertain. Germline V gene lookup returns CDR1 SNHLY and CDR2 FYNNEI. The CDR3 loop spans 12 amino acids. Trimming shortened V by 3 bases and J by 0 bases, and 2 bases separated the two germline ends. For the CDR3, the DNA is TGTGCCAGCAGTGAGCCTAACTATGGCTACACCTTC. Translated, it gives CASSEPNYGYTF.